The clone carrying this TCR beta chain was observed many times. What it recognizes is unknown. This entry is derived from a study of metastatic and nonmetastatic thyroid tumors. Turning to the study itself: Comparative analysis of repertoires was undertaken across blood and tumor or nodule tissue obtained from malignant and benign thyroid patients.

In the original workflow: Clinicopathological groups supplied CDR3 differences that were used to build a distant-metastasis classifier for papillary thyroid cancer. TCRdb re-clonotyped the PCR reads through MiXCR. It is TCRdb's table, rather than the study itself, that gives the V and J calls and clone size. The table lists some 52,000 clones, approximately 19% of them singletons, with under 3% in the top ten. Study outcomes and limitations: Compared with benign nodules, malignant thyroid tumors were reported to have significantly higher TCR beta diversity in both blood and tumor.

Until they underwent thyroid surgery, no patient had received any treatment. The sequence derives from a female donor with papillary thyroid cancer or a benign thyroid nodule (not recorded which). Some clones in this sample may be carry-over from other donors' samples. Sequenced input: blood.

CDR3 sequence: CASSTSKLGRPTEAFF. DNA for the CDR3: TGTGCCAGCAGCACCTCGAAATTGGGGCGACCCACTGAAGCTTTCTTT. The chain employs TRBV7-8 and TRBJ1-1; possibly TRBD1 for D (5 bases). The CDR3 runs to 16 residues. Germline V gene sequence: CDR1 SGHVS, CDR2 FQNEAQ. V was trimmed by 5 bases and J by 4 bases, leaving 20 bases between them.